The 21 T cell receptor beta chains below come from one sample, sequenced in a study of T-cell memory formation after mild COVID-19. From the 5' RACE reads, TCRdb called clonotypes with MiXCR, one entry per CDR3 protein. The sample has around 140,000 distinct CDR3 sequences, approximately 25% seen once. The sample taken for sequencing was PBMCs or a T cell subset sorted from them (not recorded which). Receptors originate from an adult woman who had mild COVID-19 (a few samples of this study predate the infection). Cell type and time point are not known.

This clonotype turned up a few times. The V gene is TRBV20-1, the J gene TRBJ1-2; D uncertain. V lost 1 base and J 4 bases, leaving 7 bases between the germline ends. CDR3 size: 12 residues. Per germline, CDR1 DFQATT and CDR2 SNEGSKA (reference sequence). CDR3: CSARVIAYGYTF. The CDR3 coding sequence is TGCAGTGCTAGAGTCATCGCCTATGGCTACACCTTC.

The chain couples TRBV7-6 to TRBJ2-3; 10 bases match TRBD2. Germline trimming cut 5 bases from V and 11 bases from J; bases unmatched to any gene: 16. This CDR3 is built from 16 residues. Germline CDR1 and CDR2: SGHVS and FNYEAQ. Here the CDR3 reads CASSHEIAGGPKGQYF. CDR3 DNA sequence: TGTGCCAGCAGCCATGAGATAGCGGGGGGCCCCAAAGGGCAGTATTTT.

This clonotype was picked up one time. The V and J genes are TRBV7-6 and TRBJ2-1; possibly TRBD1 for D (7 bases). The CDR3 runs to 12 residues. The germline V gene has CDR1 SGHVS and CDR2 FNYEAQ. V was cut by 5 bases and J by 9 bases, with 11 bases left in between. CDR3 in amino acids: CASSPGGSEQFF. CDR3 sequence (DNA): TGTGCCAGCAGCCCAGGGGGGAGTGAGCAGTTCTTC. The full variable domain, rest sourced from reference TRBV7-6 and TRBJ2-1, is GAGVSQSPRYKVTKRGQDVALRCDPISGHVSLYWYRQALGQGPEFLTYFNYEAQQDKSGLPNDRFSAERPEGSISTLTIQRTEQRDSAMYRCASSPGGSEQFFGPGTRLTVL.

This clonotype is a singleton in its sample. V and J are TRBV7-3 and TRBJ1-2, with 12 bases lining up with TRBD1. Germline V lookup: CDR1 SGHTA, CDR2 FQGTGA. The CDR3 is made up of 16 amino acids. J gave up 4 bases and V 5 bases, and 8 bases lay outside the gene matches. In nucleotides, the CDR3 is TGTGCCAGCAGCCATGACGGGGGACAGGGGGCCTATGGCTACACCTTC. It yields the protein CASSHDGGQGAYGYTF.

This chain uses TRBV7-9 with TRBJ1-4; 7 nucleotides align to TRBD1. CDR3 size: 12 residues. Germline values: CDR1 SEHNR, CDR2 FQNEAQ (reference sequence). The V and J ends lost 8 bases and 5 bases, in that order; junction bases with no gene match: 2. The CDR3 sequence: CASQGGNEKLFF. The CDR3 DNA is TGTGCCAGCCAGGGGGGGAATGAAAAACTGTTTTTT.

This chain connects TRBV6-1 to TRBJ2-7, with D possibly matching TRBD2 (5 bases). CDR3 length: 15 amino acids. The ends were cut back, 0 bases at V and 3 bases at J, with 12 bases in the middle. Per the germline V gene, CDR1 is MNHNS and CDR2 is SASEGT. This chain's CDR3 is CASSEALGVVYEQYF. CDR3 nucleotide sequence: TGTGCCAGCAGTGAAGCCCTGGGAGTTGTCTACGAGCAGTACTTC.

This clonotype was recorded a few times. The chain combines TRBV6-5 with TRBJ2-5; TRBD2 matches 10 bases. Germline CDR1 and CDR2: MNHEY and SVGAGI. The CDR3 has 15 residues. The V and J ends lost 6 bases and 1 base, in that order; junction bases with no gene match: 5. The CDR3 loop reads CASSLIAGGQETQYF. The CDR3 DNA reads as TGTGCCAGCAGCCTCATAGCGGGGGGCCAAGAGACCCAGTACTTC.

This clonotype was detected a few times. CDR3 protein: CASSLPPGKMNTEAFF. The DNA for the CDR3 is TGTGCCAGCAGCTTACCCCCTGGGAAAATGAACACTGAAGCTTTCTTT. The chain carries TRBV7-9 and TRBJ1-1; no definite D call. V lost 2 bases and J lost 0, with 13 bases in between. Germline CDR1 SEHNR, CDR2 FQNEAQ (reference sequence). CDR3 length: 16 amino acids.

The CDR3 protein is CASGLGLDSYNEQFF. In DNA, the CDR3 is TGTGCTAGTGGTTTGGGGCTCGACTCCTACAATGAGCAGTTCTTC. This chain uses TRBV12-5 with TRBJ2-1, with unresolved D. The V gene's germline CDR1 is LGHNT and CDR2 FRNRAP. This CDR3 has 15 residues. V was pared by 1 base and J by 0 bases, with 7 bases between.

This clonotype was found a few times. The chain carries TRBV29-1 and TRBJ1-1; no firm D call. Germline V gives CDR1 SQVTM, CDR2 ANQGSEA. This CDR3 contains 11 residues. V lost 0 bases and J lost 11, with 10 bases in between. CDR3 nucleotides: TGCAGCGTTGAAGAGACGTATGAGGCTTTCTTT. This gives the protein CSVEETYEAFF.

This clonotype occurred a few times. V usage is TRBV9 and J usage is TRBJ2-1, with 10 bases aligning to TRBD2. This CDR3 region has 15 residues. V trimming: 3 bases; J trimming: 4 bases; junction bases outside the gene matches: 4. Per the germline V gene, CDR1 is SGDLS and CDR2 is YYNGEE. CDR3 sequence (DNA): TGTGCCAGCAGCGCTAGCGGGAGTCTATACAATGAGCAGTTCTTC. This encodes CASSASGSLYNEQFF.

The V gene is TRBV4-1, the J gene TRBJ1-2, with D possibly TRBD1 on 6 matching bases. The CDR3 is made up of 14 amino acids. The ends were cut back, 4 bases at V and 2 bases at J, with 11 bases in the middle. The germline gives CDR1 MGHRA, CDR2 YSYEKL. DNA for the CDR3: TGCGCCAGCAGCCGCTCAGGGGACAACTATGGCTACACCTTC. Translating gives CASSRSGDNYGYTF.

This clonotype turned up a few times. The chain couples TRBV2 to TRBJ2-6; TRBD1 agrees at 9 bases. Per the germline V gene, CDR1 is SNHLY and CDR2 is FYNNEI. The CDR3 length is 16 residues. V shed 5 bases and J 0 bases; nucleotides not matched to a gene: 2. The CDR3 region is CASSKQGASGANVLTF. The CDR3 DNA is TGTGCCAGCAGTAAACAGGGGGCCTCTGGGGCCAACGTCCTGACTTTC.

The CDR3 sequence is CASSNFAGGKETQYF. The CDR3 DNA reads as TGTGCCAGCAGTAATTTTGCGGGAGGGAAAGAGACCCAGTACTTC. The rearrangement joins TRBV6-1 to TRBJ2-5; 9 nucleotides align to TRBD2. This CDR3 is 15 amino acids long. Germline V gives CDR1 MNHNS, CDR2 SASEGT. The V segment lost 5 bases and the J segment 3 bases; nucleotides outside the gene matches: 7.

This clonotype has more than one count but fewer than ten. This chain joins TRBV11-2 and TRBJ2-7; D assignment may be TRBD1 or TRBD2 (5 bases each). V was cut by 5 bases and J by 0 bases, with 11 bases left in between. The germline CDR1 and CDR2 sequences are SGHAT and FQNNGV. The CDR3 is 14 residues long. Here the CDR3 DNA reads TGTGCCAGCAGCCCGTGGGACGACTCCTACGAGCAGTACTTC. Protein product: CASSPWDDSYEQYF.

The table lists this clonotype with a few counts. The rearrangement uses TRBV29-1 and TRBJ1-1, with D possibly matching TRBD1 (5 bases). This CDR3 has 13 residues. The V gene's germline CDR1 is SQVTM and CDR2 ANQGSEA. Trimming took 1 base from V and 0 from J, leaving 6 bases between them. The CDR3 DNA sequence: TGCAGCGTTGAAGGGGACTTGAACACTGAAGCTTTCTTT. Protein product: CSVEGDLNTEAFF.

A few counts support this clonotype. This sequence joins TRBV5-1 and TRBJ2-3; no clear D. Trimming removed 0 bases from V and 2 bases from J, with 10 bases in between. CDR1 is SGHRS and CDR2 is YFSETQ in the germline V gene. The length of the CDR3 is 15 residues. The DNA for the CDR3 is TGCGCCAGCAGCTTGGTGGGCTATTCCACAGATACGCAGTATTTT. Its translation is CASSLVGYSTDTQYF.

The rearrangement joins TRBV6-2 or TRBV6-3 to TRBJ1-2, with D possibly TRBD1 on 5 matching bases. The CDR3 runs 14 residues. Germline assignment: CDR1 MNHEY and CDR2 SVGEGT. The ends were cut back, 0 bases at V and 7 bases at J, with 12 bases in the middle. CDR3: CASSYSSGSSGYTF. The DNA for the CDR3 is TGTGCCAGCAGTTACTCGTCAGGGAGTAGTGGCTACACCTTC.

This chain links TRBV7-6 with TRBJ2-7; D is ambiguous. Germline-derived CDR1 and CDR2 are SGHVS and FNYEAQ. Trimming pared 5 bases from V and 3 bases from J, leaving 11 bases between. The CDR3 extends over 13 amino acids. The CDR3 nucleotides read TGTGCCAGCAGCCTTAATGAAGTCTACGAGCAGTACTTC. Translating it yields CASSLNEVYEQYF.

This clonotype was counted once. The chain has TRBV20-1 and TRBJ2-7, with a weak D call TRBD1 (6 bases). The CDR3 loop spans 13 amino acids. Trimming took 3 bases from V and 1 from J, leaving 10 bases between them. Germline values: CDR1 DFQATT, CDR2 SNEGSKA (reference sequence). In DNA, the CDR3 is TGCAGTGCTAGGGAACAGGGATCCTACGAGCAGTACTTC. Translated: CSAREQGSYEQYF.

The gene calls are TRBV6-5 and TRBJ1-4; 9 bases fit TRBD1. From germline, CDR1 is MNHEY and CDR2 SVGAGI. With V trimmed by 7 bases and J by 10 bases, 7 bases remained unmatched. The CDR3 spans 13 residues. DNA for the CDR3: TGTGCCAGCACCCCCGGGACAGGGTTAAAACTGTTTTTT. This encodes CASTPGTGLKLFF.